The T cell receptor beta chain under discussion was sequenced for a study of control samples from healthy donors and cancer patients. This table comes from immunoSEQ multiplex PCR, and its TCRdb copy is limited to in-frame clones, with some not included. The table records 150,000 to 200,000 clones, about 90% of them present only once. This clone appeared a few times. This receptor was taken from a young man in good health. Sequenced input: blood.

The CDR3 protein is CASSETSGRALYEQYF. The CDR3 DNA sequence: TGTGCCAGCAGTGAAACTAGCGGGAGGGCCCTCTACGAGCAGTACTTC. The chain combines TRBV6-1 with TRBJ2-7, with 13 nucleotides matching TRBD2. There are 16 residues in the CDR3. The ends lost 2 bases at V and 3 bases at J; junction bases unmatched: 4. Germline V CDR1 and CDR2: MNHNS, SASEGT.